This T cell receptor (beta chain) was captured in a study of blood T cell repertoires in COVID-19. Authors' data handling: Amplification from reference gene primers served as the basis for estimated nucleated cell counts. Profiling relied on immunoSEQ multiplex PCR, and the TCRdb table lists in-frame clones only, not all of them. The DNA was the basis for D and trimming; V, J and clone size are from that table. The repertoire holds roughly 92,000 clones, with 90% as singletons. This clone was counted only a few times. The sequence was obtained from a woman over 75 with active or convalescent COVID-19. Material: peripheral blood.

The CDR3, as DNA: TGTGCCACCAGTGATTCGCGACTAGCGGGAGGTACCCAGTACTTC. This encodes CATSDSRLAGGTQYF. The V call is TRBV24-1, the J call TRBJ2-5, with 13 positions matching TRBD2. Trimming at V came to 2 bases and at J to 8 bases, leaving 4 bases not matched to a gene. This CDR3 region has 15 residues. Germline V lookup: CDR1 KGHDR, CDR2 SFDVKD.